The 16 T cell receptor beta chains below were found in one sample sequenced in a study of cytomegalovirus exposure and HLA in healthy donors. The study ran its PCR with 60 Vbeta and 13 Jbeta primers. Clones were sequenced by immunoSEQ multiplex PCR, and TCRdb holds only the in-frame ones, with some missing. The sample holds under 200,000 clones; 65% to 80% are singletons and the top ten take around 3.1%. Sample: PBMCs. Receptors originate from a woman aged 45-60 years in good health and CMV-seropositive.

The DNA of the CDR3 is TGCGCCAGCAGCCAAGCCCGGGACATCGCGAATGAAAAACTGTTTTTT. This translates into CASSQARDIANEKLFF. The chain recombines TRBV4-3 with TRBJ1-4; D is possibly TRBD1 (6 bases). The CDR3 has 16 residues. V was trimmed by 1 base and J by 5 bases, leaving 14 bases between them. Germline V lookup: CDR1 LGHNA, CDR2 YSLEER.

This clone was observed a few times. CDR3 sequence (DNA): TGTGCCAGCAGCGTAACTAGCGGGGGCGAATACAATGAGCAGTTCTTC. Amino acids: CASSVTSGGEYNEQFF. The chain recombines TRBV9 with TRBJ2-1; 11 nucleotides align to TRBD2. Looked up from germline, CDR1 is SGDLS and CDR2 is YYNGEE. The V and J ends lost 1 base and 4 bases, in that order; junction bases with no gene match: 4. The CDR3 totals 16 residues.

This rearrangement joins TRBV9 to TRBJ2-5, with D possibly being TRBD2 (7 bases). Germline V gene lookup returns CDR1 SGDLS and CDR2 YYNGEE. This CDR3 is built from 15 residues. With 4 bases removed from V and 1 base from J, the gap between germline ends came to 14 bases. CDR3 sequence: CASSPGGRVQETQYF. The CDR3 DNA reads TGTGCCAGCAGCCCGGGGGGCAGGGTCCAAGAGACCCAGTACTTC.

The V gene is TRBV11-3, the J gene TRBJ2-5; possible D gene TRBD1, 6 bases. V lost 2 bases, J lost 5 bases, and 12 bases lay in between. In germline, CDR1 is SGHNT, CDR2 YENEEA. The CDR3 extends over 14 amino acids. This CDR3 reads CASSLLGGVETQYF. The CDR3 coding sequence is TGTGCCAGCAGCTTATTAGGGGGTGTGGAGACCCAGTACTTC.

Only one count was recorded for this clone. This chain uses TRBV9 with TRBJ1-1; no clear D gene. Germline CDR1 SGDLS, CDR2 YYNGEE. Trimming left V 1 base short and J 4 bases short, with 20 bases between. This CDR3 comprises 17 residues. The CDR3 protein is CASSVSAFSGDGTEAFF. Written as DNA, the CDR3 is TGTGCCAGCAGCGTATCTGCCTTCAGCGGCGATGGCACTGAAGCTTTCTTT.

The sample holds one count of this clone. The chain combines TRBV10-1 with TRBJ2-7; TRBD1 agrees at 9 bases. From germline, CDR1 is WNHNN and CDR2 SYGVQD (reference sequence). The ends lost 5 bases at V and 5 bases at J; junction bases unmatched: 7. CDR3 size: 14 residues. CDR3 sequence (DNA): TGCGCCAGCAGTTCGGGACAGGGTATCCACGAGCAGTACTTC. It yields the protein CASSSGQGIHEQYF.

This rearrangement joins TRBV5-1 to TRBJ1-1; D remains ambiguous. Germline V gene data show CDR1 as SGHRS and CDR2 as YFSETQ. The CDR3 runs 14 residues. Trimming shortened V by 4 bases and J by 4 bases, and 14 bases separated the two germline ends. The CDR3 DNA is TGCGCCAGCAGCCTACGAAACAGTGCCACTGAAGCTTTCTTT. Translating it yields CASSLRNSATEAFF.

The chain employs TRBV29-1 and TRBJ2-1; TRBD2 matches 10 bases. The CDR3 is 15 residues long. The germline gives CDR1 SQVTM, CDR2 ANQGSEA. V trimming: 2 bases; J trimming: 6 bases; junction bases outside the gene matches: 7. The CDR3 bases are TGCAGCGTTGAATCTCTAGCGGGAGTGCGCAATGAGCAGTTCTTC. Protein product: CSVESLAGVRNEQFF.

This chain links TRBV10-3 with TRBJ1-4; tentatively, D is TRBD1 (5 bases). The CDR3 is made up of 14 amino acids. Germline V CDR1 and CDR2: ENHRY, SYGVKD. Between the trimmed V and J ends, which lost 6 bases and 3 bases, there was a span of 11 bases. The CDR3 here is CAIRMDISNEKLFF. CDR3 DNA: TGTGCCATCAGGATGGACATATCTAATGAAAAACTGTTTTTT.

The V and J genes are TRBV4-3 and TRBJ2-2; D is ambiguous. The CDR3 is made up of 13 amino acids. V was clipped by 2 bases and J by 3 bases, with 4 bases between them. CDR1 and CDR2 from the germline V gene are LGHNA and YSLEER. The CDR3: CASSQPYTGELFF. CDR3 bases: TGCGCCAGCAGCCAACCCTACACCGGGGAGCTGTTTTTT.

The V call is TRBV28, the J call TRBJ2-1; 11 bases line up with TRBD2. This CDR3 region has 15 residues. Germline CDR1 and CDR2: MDHEN and SYDVKM. V lost 6 bases, J lost 4 bases, and 5 bases stayed unmatched. The CDR3 loop reads CASSATSGGYNEQFF. CDR3 sequence (DNA): TGTGCCAGCAGCGCTACTAGCGGGGGATACAATGAGCAGTTCTTC.

This clone was picked up many times. The chain recombines TRBV28 with TRBJ2-7; D is possibly TRBD2 (5 bases). The CDR3 loop spans 17 amino acids. The germline gives CDR1 MDHEN, CDR2 SYDVKM. The V and J ends lost 5 bases and 1 base respectively, with 21 bases between them. CDR3 nucleotide sequence: TGTGCCAGCAGTCTACCCGGGCCCCGGAGGAGGTCCTACGAGCAGTACTTC. This gives the protein CASSLPGPRRRSYEQYF.

V gene TRBV30 combines with J gene TRBJ2-3; 7 nucleotides line up with TRBD2. With 5 bases clipped from V and 2 bases from J, the junction kept 7 bases outside the gene matches. Per the germline V gene, CDR1 is GTSNPN and CDR2 is SVGIG (reference sequence). The CDR3 runs to 14 residues. The CDR3 nucleotides read TGTGCCTGGGCCCTAGCGGTAGACACAGATACGCAGTATTTT. It specifies CAWALAVDTDTQYF.

The genes are TRBV2 and TRBJ2-1, with D tentatively TRBD2 (6 bases). The CDR3 is 13 amino acids. Per the germline V gene, CDR1 is SNHLY and CDR2 is FYNNEI. The V gene lost 6 bases and the J gene lost 3 bases, with 9 bases spanning the gap. The CDR3 loop reads CASREGNYNEQFF. The CDR3 region has the DNA TGTGCCAGCAGGGAGGGAAACTACAATGAGCAGTTCTTC.

This clone was counted only a few times. This sequence joins TRBV7-8 and TRBJ1-1; no firm D call. The germline gives CDR1 SGHVS, CDR2 FQNEAQ. This CDR3 region has 14 residues. Deletions cut 4 bases from V and 2 bases from J, with 11 bases between. The CDR3 DNA follows: TGTGCCAGCAGCTCCCCGGGATCCAACACTGAAGCTTTCTTT. Protein sequence: CASSSPGSNTEAFF.

The V and J genes are TRBV4-1 and TRBJ2-1, with TRBD1 as a possible D gene (6 bases). Trimming took off 1 base at V and 8 bases at J, with 21 bases between the two ends. The CDR3 has 17 residues. Germline V lookup: CDR1 MGHRA, CDR2 YSYEKL. CDR3 nucleotides: TGCGCCAGCAGCCAAGGGGTCGCCTGGGGGCAACGTCATGAGCAGTTCTTC. Protein sequence: CASSQGVAWGQRHEQFF.